This T cell receptor (beta chain) comes out of a study of blood T cell repertoires in COVID-19. Across the study: Whether acute or convalescent, the COVID-19 samples came from the United States, Italy and Spain. Nucleic acid was either cDNA or gDNA, and it came from T cells, B-cell-depleted T cells, or PBMCs.

Clones were read by immunoSEQ multiplex PCR, and TCRdb kept only the in-frame ones, dropping some. The repertoire holds about 210,000 clones, with around four fifths as singletons. Trimming cost V 1 base and J 4 bases, with 15 bases left between them. The CDR3 has 15 amino acids. The germline V gene has CDR1 GTSNPN and CDR2 SVGIG (reference sequence). This chain uses TRBV30 with TRBJ2-3; D ambiguous. Sequenced sample: peripheral blood. This receptor was taken from a man aged 60 to 75 with COVID-19, enrolled during active disease. CDR3 in amino acids: CAWSGYGGGADTQYF. In DNA form, the CDR3 reads TGTGCCTGGAGTGGATACGGCGGTGGAGCAGATACGCAGTATTTT.